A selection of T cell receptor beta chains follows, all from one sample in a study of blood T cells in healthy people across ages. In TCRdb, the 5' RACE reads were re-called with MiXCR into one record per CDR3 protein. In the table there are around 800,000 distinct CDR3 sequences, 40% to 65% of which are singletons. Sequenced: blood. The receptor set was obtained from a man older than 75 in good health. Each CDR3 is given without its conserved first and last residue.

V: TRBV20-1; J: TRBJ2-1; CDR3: SAVGGKYNEQF
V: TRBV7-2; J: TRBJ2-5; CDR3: ASSLGVHQETQY
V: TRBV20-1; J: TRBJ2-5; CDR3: SATSGQAPGETQY
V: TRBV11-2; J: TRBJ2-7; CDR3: ASSSLTGLAGTSYEQY
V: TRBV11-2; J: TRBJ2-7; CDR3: ASSHTVGSGPVSYEQY
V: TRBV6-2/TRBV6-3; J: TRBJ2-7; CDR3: ASRKDQTGGTSSYEQY
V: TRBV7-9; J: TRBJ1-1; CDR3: ASSFSGTEAF
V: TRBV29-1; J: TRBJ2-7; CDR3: SVNDGQGEQY
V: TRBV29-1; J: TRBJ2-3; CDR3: SVVATGATDTQY
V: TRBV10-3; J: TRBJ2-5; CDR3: AISDQGGLETQY
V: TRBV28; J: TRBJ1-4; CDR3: ASSSGPGGEKLF
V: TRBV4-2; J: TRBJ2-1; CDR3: ASSHGAGYNEQF
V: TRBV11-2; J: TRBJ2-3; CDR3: ASSLFSQGADTQY
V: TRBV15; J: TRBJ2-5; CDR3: VTRRQGETQY
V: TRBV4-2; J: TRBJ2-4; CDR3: ASSQVWALAKNIQY
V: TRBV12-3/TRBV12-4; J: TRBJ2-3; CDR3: ASTLLGTTTQY
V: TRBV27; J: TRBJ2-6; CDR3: ASSSGFSGANVLT
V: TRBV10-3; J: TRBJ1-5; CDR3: AISDGGGAGQPQH
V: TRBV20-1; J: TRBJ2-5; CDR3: SATALAGGQLTQY
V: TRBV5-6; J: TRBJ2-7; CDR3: ACYWDNYEQY